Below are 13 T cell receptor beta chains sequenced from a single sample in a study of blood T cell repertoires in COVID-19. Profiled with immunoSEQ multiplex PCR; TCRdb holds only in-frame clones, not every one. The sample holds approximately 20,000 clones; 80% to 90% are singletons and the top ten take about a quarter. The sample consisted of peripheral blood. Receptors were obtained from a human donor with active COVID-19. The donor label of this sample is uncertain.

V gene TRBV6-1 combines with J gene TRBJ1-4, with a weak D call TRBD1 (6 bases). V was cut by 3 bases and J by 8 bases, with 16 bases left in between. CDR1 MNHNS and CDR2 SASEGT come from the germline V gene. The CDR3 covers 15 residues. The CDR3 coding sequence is TGTGCCAGCAGTGAGCAGGGGTTACGAGGCGAAAAACTGTTTTTT. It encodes CASSEQGLRGEKLFF.

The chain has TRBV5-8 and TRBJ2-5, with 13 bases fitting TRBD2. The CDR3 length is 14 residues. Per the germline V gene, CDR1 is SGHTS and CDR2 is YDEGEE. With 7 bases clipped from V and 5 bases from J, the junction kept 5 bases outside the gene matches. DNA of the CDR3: TGTGCCAGCGGAACTAGCGGGGGGGAGGAGACCCAGTACTTC. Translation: CASGTSGGEETQYF.

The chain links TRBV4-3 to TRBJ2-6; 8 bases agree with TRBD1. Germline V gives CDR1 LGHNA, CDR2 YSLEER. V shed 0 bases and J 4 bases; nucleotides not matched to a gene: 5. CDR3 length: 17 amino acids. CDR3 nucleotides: TGCGCCAGCAGCCAAGATAGGCAGGGGGCCGGGGCCAACGTCCTGACTTTC. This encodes CASSQDRQGAGANVLTF.

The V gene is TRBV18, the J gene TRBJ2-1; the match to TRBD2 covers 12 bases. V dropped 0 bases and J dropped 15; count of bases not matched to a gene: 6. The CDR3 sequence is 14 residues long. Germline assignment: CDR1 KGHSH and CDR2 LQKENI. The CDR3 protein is CASSPPTSGGRPFF. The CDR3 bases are TGTGCCAGCTCACCACCGACTAGCGGGGGCCGTCCGTTCTTC.

The CDR3: CATKAGTGGNQPQHF. The CDR3 DNA follows: TGTGCCACAAAGGCCGGGACAGGGGGGAATCAGCCCCAGCATTTT. The V call is TRBV15, the J call TRBJ1-5, with 11 bases lining up with TRBD1. The germline V gene encodes CDR1 LNHNV and CDR2 YYDKDF (reference sequence). The CDR3 has 15 residues. V lost 9 bases and J lost 4; bases outside the gene matches: 8.

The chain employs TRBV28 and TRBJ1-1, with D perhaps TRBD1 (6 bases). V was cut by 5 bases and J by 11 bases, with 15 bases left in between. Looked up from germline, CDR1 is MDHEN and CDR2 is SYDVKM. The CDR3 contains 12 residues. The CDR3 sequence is CASSPQGLRAFF. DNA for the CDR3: TGTGCCAGCAGTCCACAGGGTTTGAGGGCTTTCTTT.

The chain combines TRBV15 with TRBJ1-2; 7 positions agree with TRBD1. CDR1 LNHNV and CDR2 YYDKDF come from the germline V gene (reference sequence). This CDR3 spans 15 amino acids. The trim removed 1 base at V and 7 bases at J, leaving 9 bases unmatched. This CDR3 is CATSRVEGALGGYTF. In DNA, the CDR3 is TGTGCCACCAGCAGAGTCGAGGGGGCGTTAGGTGGCTACACCTTC.

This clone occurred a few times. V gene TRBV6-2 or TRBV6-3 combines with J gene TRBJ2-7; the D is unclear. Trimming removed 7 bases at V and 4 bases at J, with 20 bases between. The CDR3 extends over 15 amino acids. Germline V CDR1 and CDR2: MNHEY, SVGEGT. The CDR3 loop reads CASTPQLPGIYEQYF. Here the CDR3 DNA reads TGTGCCAGCACCCCTCAGCTACCAGGAATATACGAGCAGTACTTC.

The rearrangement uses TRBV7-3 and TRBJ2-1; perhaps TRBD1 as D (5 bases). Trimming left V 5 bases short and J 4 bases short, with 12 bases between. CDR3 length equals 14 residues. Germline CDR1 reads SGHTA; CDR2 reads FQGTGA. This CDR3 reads CASSAPDKYNEQFF. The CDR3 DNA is TGTGCCAGCAGCGCCCCGGACAAGTACAATGAGCAGTTCTTC.

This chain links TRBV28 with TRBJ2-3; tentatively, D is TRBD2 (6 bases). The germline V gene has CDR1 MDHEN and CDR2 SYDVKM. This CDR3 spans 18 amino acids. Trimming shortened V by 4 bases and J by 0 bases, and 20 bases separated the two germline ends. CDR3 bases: TGTGCCAGCAGTTCTCCCCACCTAGCCGGGACTAGCACAGATACGCAGTATTTT. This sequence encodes CASSSPHLAGTSTDTQYF.

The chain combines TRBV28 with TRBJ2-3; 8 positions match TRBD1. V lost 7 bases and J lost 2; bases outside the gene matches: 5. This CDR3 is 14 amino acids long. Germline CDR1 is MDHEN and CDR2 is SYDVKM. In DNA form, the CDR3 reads TGTGCCAGCACGGCAGGGGGCGTCACAGATACGCAGTATTTT. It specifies CASTAGGVTDTQYF.

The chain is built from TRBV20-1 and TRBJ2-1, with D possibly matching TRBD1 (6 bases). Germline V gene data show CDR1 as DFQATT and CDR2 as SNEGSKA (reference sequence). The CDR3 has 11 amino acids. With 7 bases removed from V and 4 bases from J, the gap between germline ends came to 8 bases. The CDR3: CSVGGYNEQFF. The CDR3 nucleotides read TGCAGTGTAGGGGGATACAATGAGCAGTTCTTC.

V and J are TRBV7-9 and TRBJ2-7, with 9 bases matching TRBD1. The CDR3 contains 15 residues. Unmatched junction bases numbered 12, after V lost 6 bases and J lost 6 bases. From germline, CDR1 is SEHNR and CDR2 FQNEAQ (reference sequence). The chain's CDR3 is CASSRTGGGGGEQYF. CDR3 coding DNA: TGTGCCAGCAGTCGAACAGGGGGCGGAGGCGGCGAGCAGTACTTC. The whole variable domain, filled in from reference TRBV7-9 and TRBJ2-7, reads DTGVSQNPRHKITKRGQNVTFRCDPISEHNRLYWYRQTLGQGPEFLTYFQNEAQLEKSRLLSDRFSAERPKGSFSTLEIQRTEQGDSAMYLCASSRTGGGGGEQYFGPGTRLTVT.